What follows are 11 T cell receptor beta chains derived from one specimen sequenced in a study of blood T cell repertoires in COVID-19. The protocol was immunoSEQ multiplex PCR, while the TCRdb copy is restricted to in-frame clones and leaves out a portion. Found here are about 210,000 clones, around four fifths of them singletons; the top ten hold approximately 2.9%. What was sequenced was peripheral blood. These receptors came from a man aged 45-60 years with active or convalescent COVID-19.

CDR3 residues: CASTQVGQSYGYTF. In nucleotides, the CDR3 is TGTGCCAGCACCCAGGTGGGCCAGTCCTATGGCTACACCTTC. The chain is built from TRBV5-4 and TRBJ1-2; D is unclear. Germline CDR1 and CDR2: SGHNT and YYREEE (reference sequence). The length of the CDR3 is 14 residues. V lost 6 bases and J lost 4, with 16 bases in between.

This chain links TRBV11-2 with TRBJ2-1, with 8 bases aligning to TRBD1. Germline CDR1 reads SGHAT; CDR2 reads FQNNGV. Germline trimming cut 1 base from V and 12 bases from J; bases unmatched to any gene: 2. The length of the CDR3 is 12 residues. The CDR3 DNA sequence: TGTGCCAGCAGCTTAGTCAGGGGGCCGCAGTTCTTC. Amino acid sequence: CASSLVRGPQFF.

V is TRBV5-1 and J is TRBJ1-4; maybe TRBD1 (5 bases). The ends were cut back, 4 bases at V and 6 bases at J, with 13 bases in the middle. The CDR3 totals 14 residues. The germline V gene has CDR1 SGHRS and CDR2 YFSETQ. The CDR3 reads CASSGGTSYEKLFF. In DNA, the CDR3 is TGCGCCAGCAGCGGGGGGACGTCCTATGAAAAACTGTTTTTT.

V is TRBV6-1 and J is TRBJ2-2; 12 positions agree with TRBD2. After removal of 1 base from V and 4 bases from J, the junction contained 1 base not matched to a gene. The CDR3 covers 16 residues. Per the germline V gene, CDR1 is MNHNS and CDR2 is SASEGT. The CDR3 region has the DNA TGTGCCAGCAGTGAAGGACTAGCGGGAGTCACCGGGGAGCTGTTTTTT. This encodes CASSEGLAGVTGELFF.

The chain recombines TRBV15 with TRBJ1-6, with a possible D match to TRBD1 (5 bases). Germline CDR1 reads LNHNV; CDR2 reads YYDKDF (reference sequence). The V and J ends lost 0 bases and 0 bases respectively, with 12 bases between them. CDR3 length: 18 residues. The CDR3 protein is CATSRDRVEHSYNSPLHF. The CDR3 DNA is TGTGCCACCAGCAGAGACAGGGTAGAGCACTCCTATAATTCACCCCTCCACTTT.

V and J are TRBV24-1 and TRBJ2-1, with a weak D call TRBD2 (5 bases). Germline V gene data show CDR1 as KGHDR and CDR2 as SFDVKD. V lost 5 bases and J lost 0, with 10 bases in between. The CDR3 length is 15 residues. The CDR3 region has the DNA TGTGCCACCAGTGGCACTAGGGCCTCCTACAATGAGCAGTTCTTC. Its translation: CATSGTRASYNEQFF.

CDR3 in DNA: TGTGCCAGCAGTTTATGGATAACAACAGGGGGCTACACCTTC. It translates to CASSLWITTGGYTF. The rearrangement links TRBV28 to TRBJ1-2; TRBD1 is a possible D gene (6 bases). Trimming removed 0 bases from V and 8 bases from J, with 13 bases in between. The CDR3 runs 14 residues. Germline lookup yields CDR1 MDHEN and CDR2 SYDVKM.

This sequence joins TRBV11-2 and TRBJ1-6; a weak D match, TRBD1 (5 bases). CDR1 and CDR2 from the germline V gene are SGHAT and FQNNGV. Trimming stripped 3 bases from V and 5 bases from J, with 11 bases between. This CDR3 region has 15 residues. Here the CDR3 reads CASSLRGRNNSPLHF. For the CDR3, the DNA is TGTGCCAGCAGCTTGCGGGGGAGGAATAATTCACCCCTCCACTTT.

This clone was recorded only once. This chain uses TRBV5-4 with TRBJ2-7, with D possibly TRBD2 on 6 matching bases. The CDR3 has 14 residues. Germline V gene sequence: CDR1 SGHNT, CDR2 YYREEE (reference sequence). With 4 bases removed from V and 2 bases from J, the gap between germline ends came to 13 bases. CDR3 DNA: TGTGCCAGCAGCGGACCCGGGGGACCCTACGAGCAGTACTTC. Translation: CASSGPGGPYEQYF.

This clone has just one count. The chain carries TRBV2 and TRBJ1-5; D unresolved. There are 13 residues in the CDR3. Germline-derived CDR1 and CDR2 are SNHLY and FYNNEI. Trimming took 3 bases from V and 7 from J, leaving 10 bases between them. Here the CDR3 reads CASSERGPQPQHF. Written as DNA, the CDR3 is TGTGCCAGCAGTGAGAGAGGGCCACAGCCCCAGCATTTT.

This chain uses TRBV27 with TRBJ2-7; TRBD1 agrees at 7 bases. The CDR3 totals 14 residues. V shed 6 bases, J shed 2 bases, and the junction held 7 bases outside the gene matches. CDR1 and CDR2 from the germline V gene are MNHEY and SMNVEV (reference sequence). CDR3 in amino acids: CASRAGQVTYEQYF. CDR3 coding DNA: TGTGCCAGCAGAGCCGGACAGGTGACCTACGAGCAGTACTTC.